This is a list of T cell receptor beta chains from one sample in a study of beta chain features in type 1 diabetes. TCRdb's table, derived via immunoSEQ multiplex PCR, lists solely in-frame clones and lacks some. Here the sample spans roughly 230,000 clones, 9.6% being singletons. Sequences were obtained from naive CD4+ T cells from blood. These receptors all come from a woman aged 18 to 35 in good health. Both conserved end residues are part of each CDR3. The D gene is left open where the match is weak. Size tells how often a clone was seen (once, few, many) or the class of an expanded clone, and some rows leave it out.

CDR3nt: TGCGCCAGCAGCCAAACCCCAGGGGCAGAGACCCAGTACTTC; CDR3aa: CASSQTPGAETQYF; len: 14; abundance: few; d_gene: .; j_gene: TRBJ2-5; v_gene: TRBV5-1
CDR3nt: TGTGCCAGCAGCGAACGGGACTACTACAATGAGCAGTTCTTC; CDR3aa: CASSERDYYNEQFF; len: 14; abundance: few; d_gene: TRBD2; j_gene: TRBJ2-1; v_gene: TRBV9
CDR3nt: TGTGCCACCAGCAGCGGGACTAGTGGTGGGGAGACCCAGTACTTC; CDR3aa: CATSSGTSGGETQYF; len: 15; abundance: many; d_gene: TRBD2; j_gene: TRBJ2-5; v_gene: TRBV15
CDR3nt: TGTGCCTGGAGCCAGGGGAGCACTGAAGCTTTCTTT; CDR3aa: CAWSQGSTEAFF; len: 12; abundance: many; d_gene: .; j_gene: TRBJ1-1; v_gene: TRBV30
CDR3nt: TGTGCCAGCAGTTGGGACAGGGGGAGCAATCAGCCCCAGCATTTT; CDR3aa: CASSWDRGSNQPQHF; len: 15; abundance: .; d_gene: TRBD1; j_gene: TRBJ1-5; v_gene: TRBV2
CDR3nt: TGTGCCACCAGCAGGGACTCGACAGGGGGTCAGCCCCAGCATTTT; CDR3aa: CATSRDSTGGQPQHF; len: 15; abundance: .; d_gene: TRBD1; j_gene: TRBJ1-5; v_gene: TRBV15
CDR3nt: TGTGCCAGCAGCTTAGCGAATAGAGGGATAGAGACCCAGTACTTC; CDR3aa: CASSLANRGIETQYF; len: 15; abundance: .; d_gene: .; j_gene: TRBJ2-5; v_gene: TRBV7-9
CDR3nt: TGTGCCAGCAGCATAACAGGGGTCCCTGAAGCTTTCTTT; CDR3aa: CASSITGVPEAFF; len: 13; abundance: few; d_gene: TRBD1; j_gene: TRBJ1-1; v_gene: TRBV6-5
CDR3nt: TGTGCCAGCAGTCCTCGGACAGGGGGCGGCTACACCTTC; CDR3aa: CASSPRTGGGYTF; len: 13; abundance: few; d_gene: TRBD1; j_gene: TRBJ1-2; v_gene: TRBV27
CDR3nt: TGTGCCAGCAGCTTTCCGAAACGGGACAATTACAATGATGAGCAGTTCTTC; CDR3aa: CASSFPKRDNYNDEQFF; len: 17; abundance: few; d_gene: .; j_gene: TRBJ2-1; v_gene: TRBV7-8
CDR3nt: TGCGCCAGCAGCTTGGCTTTCGGGGGGGACACTGAAGCTTTCTTT; CDR3aa: CASSLAFGGDTEAFF; len: 15; abundance: few; d_gene: .; j_gene: TRBJ1-1; v_gene: TRBV5-1
CDR3nt: TGTGCCAGCAGCGCCGACTCAAGGAGCTACACCTTC; CDR3aa: CASSADSRSYTF; len: 12; abundance: few; d_gene: .; j_gene: TRBJ1-2; v_gene: TRBV5-4
CDR3nt: TGTGCCAGCAGCTTGGGAGGGAGGGCCTCCCGCTTCGAGCAGTACTTC; CDR3aa: CASSLGGRASRFEQYF; len: 16; abundance: few; d_gene: TRBD2; j_gene: TRBJ2-7; v_gene: TRBV5-4
CDR3nt: TGTGCCTGGACCCGCCCCCGGGGGACGGGAAACTATGGCTACACCTTC; CDR3aa: CAWTRPRGTGNYGYTF; len: 16; abundance: .; d_gene: .; j_gene: TRBJ1-2; v_gene: TRBV30
CDR3nt: TGTGCCAGCAGGGGGGGACAGGGGAGGAATCAGCCCCAGCATTTT; CDR3aa: CASRGGQGRNQPQHF; len: 15; abundance: .; d_gene: TRBD1; j_gene: TRBJ1-5; v_gene: TRBV27
CDR3nt: TGTGCCAGCAGCCGGGGGACTAGCGGCTACAATGAGCAGTTCTTC; CDR3aa: CASSRGTSGYNEQFF; len: 15; abundance: .; d_gene: TRBD2; j_gene: TRBJ2-1; v_gene: TRBV5-4
CDR3nt: TGTGCCTGGACCTATCCCTCTAGGACAGGAGCTGGCTACACCTTC; CDR3aa: CAWTYPSRTGAGYTF; len: 15; abundance: .; d_gene: TRBD1; j_gene: TRBJ1-2; v_gene: TRBV30
CDR3nt: TGTGCCAGCAGTTACCGGTCGAACACTGAAGCTTTCTTT; CDR3aa: CASSYRSNTEAFF; len: 13; abundance: few; d_gene: .; j_gene: TRBJ1-1; v_gene: TRBV6-6
CDR3nt: TGTGCCTGGAAACTCCGGAGGGGCTCCTACAATGAGCAGTTCTTC; CDR3aa: CAWKLRRGSYNEQFF; len: 15; abundance: few; d_gene: .; j_gene: TRBJ2-1; v_gene: TRBV30
CDR3nt: TGTGCCAGCAGCTTATCCGTGGGGGGGGTCGAAGCTTTCTTT; CDR3aa: CASSLSVGGVEAFF; len: 14; abundance: few; d_gene: .; j_gene: TRBJ1-1; v_gene: TRBV5-4
CDR3nt: TGTGCCAGCAGCTTGTACCCAGGGAATCAGCCCCAGCATTTT; CDR3aa: CASSLYPGNQPQHF; len: 14; abundance: few; d_gene: .; j_gene: TRBJ1-5; v_gene: TRBV5-6
CDR3nt: TGCGCCAGCAGCTTGGATCAGGGGGGAAGTGGCTACACCTTC; CDR3aa: CASSLDQGGSGYTF; len: 14; abundance: .; d_gene: TRBD1; j_gene: TRBJ1-2; v_gene: TRBV5-1
CDR3nt: TGTGCCAGCACCTCGGGACTAGCGGGGGGGCCCTGGAGGGAGACCCAGTACTTC; CDR3aa: CASTSGLAGGPWRETQYF; len: 18; abundance: .; d_gene: TRBD2; j_gene: TRBJ2-5; v_gene: TRBV5-6